The subject of this entry is one T cell receptor (beta chain). The antigen remains undetermined. The sample comes from a study of T cell responses to AZD1222 COVID-19 vaccine. Generated by immunoSEQ multiplex PCR, the TCRdb table keeps only in-frame clones and is missing some. The profile shows roughly 110,000 clones, 80% to 95% of them singletons. Study-wide findings and caveats: Every sample of the repertoires postdated the peak T cell response. Close to half of all spike-specific TCRs reportedly target regions of the variants that are unmutated. Donors were largely white British and mainly female; clonal diversity was possibly underestimated.

Second-dose schedules of about 4 or about 12 weeks were combined. Trimming cost V 0 bases and J 3 bases, with 6 bases left between them. Germline CDR1 reads GTSNPN; CDR2 reads SVGIG (reference sequence). This CDR3 is 13 amino acids long. V usage is TRBV30 and J usage is TRBJ1-5; no definite D call. The sample was peripheral blood, taken 28 days after the second AZD1222 dose. The sequence was obtained from an adult who received the AZD1222 COVID-19 vaccine. As DNA, the CDR3 is TGTGCCTGGAGTGTTGCGTTCAATCAGCCCCAGCATTTT. It yields the protein CAWSVAFNQPQHF.